A selection of T cell receptor beta chains follows, all from one sample in a study of blood T cells in healthy people across ages. TCRdb redid the calling of the 5' RACE reads with MiXCR, one entry per CDR3 protein. This sample has 710,000 or so distinct CDR3 sequences, with 22% found just once. The sequencing input was blood. These receptors originate from a man aged 70-80 years in good health. Each CDR3 is given with its conserved first and last residue. Fields, in order: CDR3 DNA, CDR3 protein, clone size, D gene, J gene, CDR3 length, V gene. D genes are given only for firm matches. Only part of the rows carry a size: once, few, many, or a class if the clone is expanded.

TGTGCCAGCAGCCTTCTTGGGGCTTCAGATACGCAGTATTTT,CASSLLGASDTQYF,.,.,TRBJ2-3,14,TRBV11-2
TGCAGTGCTCGCTCGTTCTCGGACAATGAGCAGTTCTTC,CSARSFSDNEQFF,.,.,TRBJ2-1,13,TRBV20-1
TGCAGTGCTAGAGATCGGAGGAAAATCCGGAATGAGCAGTTCTTC,CSARDRRKIRNEQFF,.,.,TRBJ2-1,15,TRBV20-1
TGTGCCAGCAGTTACACTCAGGGTAGTGGCTACACCTTC,CASSYTQGSGYTF,.,.,TRBJ1-2,13,TRBV6-6
TGTGCCAGTAAACCTACTAGAGGGCCAGCCAAAAACATTCAGTACTTC,CASKPTRGPAKNIQYF,.,.,TRBJ2-4,16,TRBV19
TGTGCCAGCACCCCCGGGGGGAACTCCTACAATGAGCAGTTCTTC,CASTPGGNSYNEQFF,few,TRBD2,TRBJ2-1,15,TRBV7-2
TGCGCCAGCAGCCCGAACAGGGGGCGGTCTGGAAACACCATATATTTT,CASSPNRGRSGNTIYF,few,TRBD1,TRBJ1-3,16,TRBV5-1
TGCAGTGCAAAACGAGACACCTTT,CSAKRDTF,few,.,TRBJ1-1,8,TRBV20-1
TGTGCCAGCAGCCAAGATCTTAGGGCCAGGCTACGAGAGACCCAGTACTTC,CASSQDLRARLRETQYF,few,.,TRBJ2-5,17,TRBV3-1
TGTGCCAGCAGCCTATACGGCGGGAGGGCCACCGGGGAGCTGTTTTTT,CASSLYGGRATGELFF,.,TRBD2,TRBJ2-2,16,TRBV7-9
TGCAGTGGTACGGGATTATCCTACGAGCAGTACTTC,CSGTGLSYEQYF,.,.,TRBJ2-7,12,TRBV20-1
TGTGCCAGCAGCTTTGTGACCACAGATACGCAGTATTTT,CASSFVTTDTQYF,many,.,TRBJ2-3,13,TRBV7-3
TGTGCCAGCAGTTCAGGGAGCGAGCAGTACTTC,CASSSGSEQYF,.,.,TRBJ2-7,11,TRBV7-9
TGTGCCAGCAGCTTACGTTTGGCGGAGGCGAATGTCAACTATGGCTACACCTTC,CASSLRLAEANVNYGYTF,.,.,TRBJ1-2,18,TRBV7-2
TGCGCCAGCAGCTTGGCGGTAGCGGGAGTTAATGAGCAGTTCTTC,CASSLAVAGVNEQFF,.,TRBD2,TRBJ2-1,15,TRBV5-1
TGCAGCGTTGAGCTATCTCCCGCAGATACGCAGTATTTT,CSVELSPADTQYF,few,.,TRBJ2-3,13,TRBV29-1